Each of the 28 T cell receptor beta chains below was sequenced from the same sample in a study of Graves' ophthalmopathy and Graves' hyperthyroidism. Researchers took RNA transcripts and amplified TCR beta CDR3 regions from them. An initial RT-PCR round employing HTBI primers preceded a second-round multiplex PCR. In TCRdb, the multiplex PCR reads were re-called with MiXCR into one record per CDR3 protein. The table lists 300,000 to 500,000 distinct CDR3 sequences, approximately 15% of them singletons, with roughly 7% in the top ten. The sample was peripheral blood. Every receptor here comes from a woman between 18 and 29 years old with stable Graves' hyperthyroidism.

In this sample, this clonotype turned up many times. J is TRBJ1-2 and V is TRBV6-1; D may be TRBD1 (5 bases). CDR3 length: 16 residues. The V and J ends lost 6 bases and 2 bases respectively, with 19 bases between them. From germline, CDR1 is MNHNS and CDR2 SASEGT. The DNA of the CDR3 is TGTGCCAGCAGGGACATTACCTCGACAGCAAACTATGGCTACACCTTC. It encodes CASRDITSTANYGYTF.

This clonotype was detected a few times. The CDR3 spells CASSLQQGHTGELFF. Here the CDR3 DNA reads TGTGCCAGCAGCTTACAACAGGGTCACACCGGGGAGCTGTTTTTT. The chain is built from TRBV7-9 and TRBJ2-2; tentatively, D is TRBD1 (6 bases). Trimming stripped 2 bases from V and 3 bases from J, with 10 bases between. Per the germline V gene, CDR1 is SEHNR and CDR2 is FQNEAQ (reference sequence). The length of the CDR3 is 15 residues.

The chain has TRBV5-1 and TRBJ2-5, with D perhaps TRBD1 (5 bases). This CDR3 is 13 amino acids long. Trimming shortened V by 2 bases and J by 3 bases, and 8 bases separated the two germline ends. Germline-derived CDR1 and CDR2 are SGHRS and YFSETQ. The CDR3 is CASSLETEETQYF. CDR3 nucleotides: TGCGCCAGCAGCTTAGAGACAGAAGAGACCCAGTACTTC.

At least ten counts were recorded for this clonotype. The V call is TRBV5-1, the J call TRBJ2-7; D might be TRBD1 or TRBD2, each matching 6 bases. V gave up 4 bases and J gave up 1 base, with 21 bases separating them. CDR3 length equals 17 residues. In germline, CDR1 is SGHRS, CDR2 YFSETQ. The CDR3 is CASSQPARGAYSYEQYF. CDR3 bases: TGCGCCAGCAGCCAACCCGCGAGGGGGGCCTATTCCTACGAGCAGTACTTC.

This clonotype was seen repeatedly, ten times or more. The chain is built from TRBV27 and TRBJ1-1; D is ambiguous. CDR3 length: 15 amino acids. Per the germline V gene, CDR1 is MNHEY and CDR2 is SMNVEV (reference sequence). Trimming left V 1 base short and J 4 bases short, with 13 bases between. CDR3 nucleotide sequence: TGTGCCAGCAGTTTATATGGTAGCCGGTCCACTGAAGCTTTCTTT. Protein product: CASSLYGSRSTEAFF.

This clonotype was counted many times. The chain recombines TRBV11-2 with TRBJ1-1; D is undetermined. CDR3 length: 12 residues. The V gene lost 5 bases and the J gene lost 10 bases, with 14 bases spanning the gap. Germline lookup yields CDR1 SGHAT and CDR2 FQNNGV. The CDR3, as DNA: TGTGCCAGCAGCCAAGACCGGGTGGGAGCTTTCTTT. Encoded protein: CASSQDRVGAFF.

This clonotype has at least ten counts. DNA of the CDR3: TGCGCCAGCACCGTCGGAAGGGGCTTGGCGGGTGGCTACACCTTC. Translating it yields CASTVGRGLAGGYTF. The J gene is TRBJ1-2, the V gene TRBV5-1, with TRBD1 as a possible D gene (5 bases). V was clipped by 6 bases and J by 7 bases, with 22 bases between them. Looked up from germline, CDR1 is SGHRS and CDR2 is YFSETQ. This CDR3 is 15 amino acids long.

A few counts support this clonotype. The chain employs TRBV4-1 and TRBJ2-5, with 10 bases fitting TRBD1. After removal of 0 bases from V and 5 bases from J, the junction contained 6 bases not matched to a gene. The CDR3 has 16 residues. Germline V gene data show CDR1 as MGHRA and CDR2 as YSYEKL. The DNA for the CDR3 is TGCGCCAGCAGCCAAGAAACGACAGGGGGCGACGAGACCCAGTACTTC. It encodes CASSQETTGGDETQYF.

This clonotype was found many times. The chain is built from TRBV6-2 or TRBV6-3 and TRBJ2-7; D is perhaps TRBD2 (6 bases). V was cut by 5 bases and J by 6 bases, with 11 bases left in between. Germline-derived CDR1 and CDR2 are MNHEY and SVGEGT. The CDR3 is made up of 12 amino acids. CDR3 protein: CASSQRLGEQYF. The CDR3 coding sequence is TGTGCCAGCAGTCAGAGACTAGGCGAGCAGTACTTC.

This clonotype was seen repeatedly, ten times or more. The chain has TRBV7-2 and TRBJ2-7; the match to TRBD1 covers 7 bases. CDR1 and CDR2 (germline): SGHTA, FQGNSA. This CDR3 is built from 14 residues. V lost 4 bases to trimming and J lost 2 bases; unmatched junction nucleotides: 5. CDR3 in amino acids: CASSSGGYTYEQYF. The DNA of the CDR3 is TGTGCCAGCAGCTCAGGGGGTTACACCTACGAGCAGTACTTC. Together with reference TRBV7-2 and TRBJ2-7, the CDR3 gives the full variable domain: GAGVSQSPSNKVTEKGKDVELRCDPISGHTALYWYRQSLGQGLEFLIYFQGNSAPDKSGLPSDRFSAERTGGSVSTLTIQRTQQEDSAVYLCASSSGGYTYEQYFGPGTRLTVT.

This clonotype was counted many times. The rearrangement links TRBV7-6 to TRBJ1-5; TRBD1 matches at 8 bases. CDR3 length: 13 amino acids. Germline V lookup: CDR1 SGHVS, CDR2 FNYEAQ. Trimming took 4 bases from V and 5 from J; bases not matched to a gene: 1. CDR3 protein: CASSWGQDQPQHF. CDR3 sequence (DNA): TGTGCCAGCAGCTGGGGACAGGATCAGCCCCAGCATTTT.

Many counts were recorded for this clonotype. The chain links TRBV5-1 to TRBJ2-7, with D maybe TRBD2 (6 bases). From germline, CDR1 is SGHRS and CDR2 YFSETQ. This CDR3 has 13 amino acids. V lost 5 bases to trimming and J lost 2 bases, with 11 bases between them. CDR3 sequence: CASSLGGTYEQYF. The CDR3 bases are TGCGCCAGCAGTCTGGGAGGTACCTACGAGCAGTACTTC.

This clonotype was counted ten times or more. The chain uses TRBV5-1 and TRBJ2-7; D call uncertain. The V gene's germline CDR1 is SGHRS and CDR2 YFSETQ. This CDR3 has 11 amino acids. Trimming cost V 3 bases and J 6 bases, with 7 bases left between them. The CDR3 reads CASSWGSEQYF. CDR3 DNA sequence: TGCGCCAGCAGCTGGGGAAGCGAGCAGTACTTC.

This clonotype was observed at least ten times. The J gene is TRBJ2-7, the V gene TRBV29-1; possible D gene TRBD1, 6 bases. The CDR3 sequence is 13 residues long. Trimming cost V 5 bases and J 2 bases, with 13 bases left between them. The germline gives CDR1 SQVTM, CDR2 ANQGSEA. This CDR3 is CSVWTATTYEQYF. The CDR3 nucleotides are TGCAGCGTTTGGACAGCTACGACCTACGAGCAGTACTTC.

This clonotype was found many times. The chain employs TRBV19 and TRBJ1-1; weak D call: TRBD1 (6 bases). Trimming removed 5 bases at V and 0 bases at J, with 10 bases between. The germline gives CDR1 LNHDA, CDR2 SQIVND (reference sequence). There are 14 residues in the CDR3. The CDR3 DNA reads as TGTGCCAGTAGTCAATACAGGGTGAACACTGAAGCTTTCTTT. Protein: CASSQYRVNTEAFF.

This clonotype was observed at least ten times. V gene TRBV19 combines with J gene TRBJ1-5; 10 bases map to TRBD1. CDR3 length equals 15 residues. V lost 5 bases, J lost 4 bases, and 5 bases stayed unmatched. CDR1 LNHDA and CDR2 SQIVND come from the germline V gene (reference sequence). The CDR3 sequence: CASSDGQGVNQPQHF. As DNA, the CDR3 is TGTGCCAGTAGTGACGGACAGGGGGTTAATCAGCCCCAGCATTTT.

V and J are TRBV6-2 or TRBV6-3 and TRBJ2-4; D unresolved. Germline V gene data show CDR1 as MNHEY and CDR2 as SVGEGT. V lost 5 bases to trimming and J lost 0 bases, with 11 bases between them. The CDR3 runs 15 residues. The chain's CDR3 is CASSMGMVAKNIQYF. CDR3 sequence (DNA): TGTGCCAGCAGTATGGGCATGGTAGCCAAAAACATTCAGTACTTC.

This clonotype has a count of ten or more. V usage is TRBV19 and J usage is TRBJ1-2; the match to TRBD1 covers 8 bases. CDR1 is LNHDA, CDR2 SQIVND, per germline (reference sequence). J gave up 7 bases and V 1 base, and 14 bases lay outside the gene matches. This CDR3 has 17 amino acids. The CDR3 nucleotides read TGTGCCAGTAGTATAGGGTGGAGCGGGAGGACAGGGCCTGGCTACACCTTC. Translating gives CASSIGWSGRTGPGYTF.

The chain employs TRBV6-1 and TRBJ2-7; 8 nucleotides agree with TRBD1. Germline-derived CDR1 and CDR2 are MNHNS and SASEGT. This CDR3 has 14 residues. After removal of 6 bases from V and 6 bases from J, the junction contained 10 bases not matched to a gene. The CDR3 coding sequence is TGTGCCAGCAGGCCTACGGGACAGGTCGGCGAGCAGTACTTC. It translates to CASRPTGQVGEQYF.

The V gene is TRBV6-1, the J gene TRBJ2-7; TRBD1 aligns across 9 bases. The CDR3 length is 14 residues. V lost 6 bases and J lost 5; bases outside the gene matches: 8. Germline CDR1 MNHNS, CDR2 SASEGT. In DNA, the CDR3 is TGTGCCAGCAGCCCAACAGGGGGCGGCGACGAGCAGTACTTC. As protein: CASSPTGGGDEQYF.

This clonotype was counted ten times or more. V gene TRBV6-1 combines with J gene TRBJ1-5; unclear D gene. The V gene lost 8 bases and the J gene lost 3 bases, with 8 bases spanning the gap. The germline V gene encodes CDR1 MNHNS and CDR2 SASEGT. The CDR3 totals 12 residues. This CDR3 is CASSQVNQPQHF. In DNA, the CDR3 is TGTGCCAGCTCCCAGGTCAATCAGCCCCAGCATTTT.

Many counts were recorded for this clonotype. The CDR3 nucleotides read TGCAGTGCTACTAACGACTACATGAACACTGAAGCTTTCTTT. Encoded protein: CSATNDYMNTEAFF. V usage is TRBV20-1 and J usage is TRBJ1-1; the D is unclear. The CDR3 spans 14 residues. Trimming shortened V by 4 bases and J by 0 bases, and 12 bases separated the two germline ends. Germline loops: CDR1 DFQATT, CDR2 SNEGSKA (reference sequence).

There are many counts of this clonotype. The chain links TRBV6-5 to TRBJ1-1; TRBD1 is a possible D gene (5 bases). Trimming cost V 2 bases and J 1 base, with 14 bases left between them. The CDR3 is 16 residues long. CDR1 is MNHEY and CDR2 is SVGAGI in the germline V gene. The CDR3 here is CASSYAWGVKNTEAFF. CDR3 bases: TGTGCCAGCAGTTACGCTTGGGGGGTAAAGAACACTGAAGCTTTCTTT.

This chain joins TRBV12-3 or TRBV12-4 and TRBJ2-5; D is unclear. V was shortened by 5 bases and J by 5 bases, with 9 bases between the two germline ends. The CDR3 runs to 12 residues. The chain's CDR3 is CASSVSRETQYF. The CDR3 DNA reads as TGTGCCAGCAGTGTCTCTCGGGAGACCCAGTACTTC.

This clonotype occurred many times. V is TRBV19 and J is TRBJ1-1; TRBD1 matches at 7 bases. With 9 bases clipped from V and 0 bases from J, the junction kept 7 bases outside the gene matches. Looked up from germline, CDR1 is LNHDA and CDR2 is SQIVND (reference sequence). This CDR3 is built from 14 residues. The CDR3 reads CASRRTGLNTEAFF. CDR3 in DNA: TGTGCCAGCAGAAGGACAGGACTGAACACTGAAGCTTTCTTT.

This clonotype appeared many times. The chain uses TRBV5-1 and TRBJ1-1; D gene ambiguous. Germline V gene data show CDR1 as SGHRS and CDR2 as YFSETQ. CDR3 length equals 14 residues. The V end lost 0 bases, the J end lost 1 base, and 7 bases lay between the germline ends. The CDR3, as DNA: TGCGCCAGCAGCTTGGCCGCGCGGAACACTGAAGCTTTCTTT. It encodes CASSLAARNTEAFF.

At least ten counts were recorded for this clonotype. V is TRBV19 and J is TRBJ1-1, with TRBD1 as a possible D gene (5 bases). CDR1 and CDR2 (germline): LNHDA, SQIVND (reference sequence). With 5 bases removed from V and 5 bases from J, the gap between germline ends came to 12 bases. The length of the CDR3 is 13 residues. CDR3 residues: CASSPHGHTEAFF. CDR3 DNA sequence: TGTGCCAGTAGTCCTCACGGACATACTGAAGCTTTCTTT.

This clonotype has ten or more counts. This chain joins TRBV7-3 and TRBJ1-2, with TRBD1 matching over 9 bases. Unmatched junction bases numbered 5, after V lost 5 bases and J lost 7 bases. Germline V lookup: CDR1 SGHTA, CDR2 FQGTGA. CDR3 length: 13 residues. As DNA, the CDR3 is TGTGCCAGCAGCCTGGACAGGGGAAGTGGCTACACCTTC. Its translation: CASSLDRGSGYTF.